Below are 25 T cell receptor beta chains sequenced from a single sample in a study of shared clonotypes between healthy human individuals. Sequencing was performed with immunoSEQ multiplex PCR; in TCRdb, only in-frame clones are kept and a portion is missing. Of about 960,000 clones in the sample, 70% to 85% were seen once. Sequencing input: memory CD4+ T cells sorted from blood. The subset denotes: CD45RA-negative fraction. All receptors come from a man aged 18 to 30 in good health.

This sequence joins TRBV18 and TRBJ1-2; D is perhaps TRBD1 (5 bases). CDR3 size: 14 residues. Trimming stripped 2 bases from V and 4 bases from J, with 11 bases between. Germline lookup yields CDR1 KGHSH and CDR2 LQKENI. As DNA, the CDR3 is TGTGCCAGCTCACCAGAGGGGCAGGTCTATGGCTACACCTTC. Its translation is CASSPEGQVYGYTF.

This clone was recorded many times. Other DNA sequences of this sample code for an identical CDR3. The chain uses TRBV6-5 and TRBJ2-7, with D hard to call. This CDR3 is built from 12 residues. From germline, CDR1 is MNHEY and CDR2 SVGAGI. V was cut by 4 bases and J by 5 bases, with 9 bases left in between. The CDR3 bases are TGTGCCAGCAGTTTACGGCCCGACGAGCAGTACTTC. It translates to CASSLRPDEQYF.

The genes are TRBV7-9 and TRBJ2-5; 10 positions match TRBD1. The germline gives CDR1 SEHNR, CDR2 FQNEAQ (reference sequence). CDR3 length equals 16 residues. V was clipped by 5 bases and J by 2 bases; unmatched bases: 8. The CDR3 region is CASSAYGTGDQETQYF. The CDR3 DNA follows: TGTGCCAGCAGCGCTTACGGGACAGGGGATCAAGAGACCCAGTACTTC.

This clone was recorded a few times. DNA of the CDR3: TGTGCCAGCAGTGTCCGCCGGGACTATGGCTACACCTTC. Encoded protein: CASSVRRDYGYTF. This chain links TRBV2 with TRBJ1-2; D is unresolved. The CDR3 is 13 residues long. The V gene's germline CDR1 is SNHLY and CDR2 FYNNEI. V lost 4 bases and J lost 3, with 9 bases in between.

This CDR3 reads CASSLDRGETDTQYF. The CDR3 DNA follows: TGCGCCAGCAGCTTGGATCGGGGGGAGACAGATACGCAGTATTTT. The J gene is TRBJ2-3, the V gene TRBV5-1; 7 bases align to TRBD2. The CDR3 runs 15 residues. CDR1 and CDR2 from the germline V gene are SGHRS and YFSETQ. Germline trimming cut 0 bases from V and 3 bases from J; bases unmatched to any gene: 4.

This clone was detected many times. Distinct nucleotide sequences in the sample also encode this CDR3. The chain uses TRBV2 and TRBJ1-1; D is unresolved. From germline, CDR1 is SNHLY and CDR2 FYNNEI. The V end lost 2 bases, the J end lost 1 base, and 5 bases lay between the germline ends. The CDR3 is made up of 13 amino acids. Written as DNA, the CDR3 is TGTGCCAGCAGTGAACTGGAGAACACTGAAGCTTTCTTT. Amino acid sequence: CASSELENTEAFF.

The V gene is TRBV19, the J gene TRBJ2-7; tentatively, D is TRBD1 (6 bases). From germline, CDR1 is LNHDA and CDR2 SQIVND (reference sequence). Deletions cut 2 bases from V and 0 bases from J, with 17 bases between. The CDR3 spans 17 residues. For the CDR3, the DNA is TGTGCCAGTAGTATAAACCCCTCCCCGACAGGCTCCTACGAGCAGTACTTC. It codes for CASSINPSPTGSYEQYF.

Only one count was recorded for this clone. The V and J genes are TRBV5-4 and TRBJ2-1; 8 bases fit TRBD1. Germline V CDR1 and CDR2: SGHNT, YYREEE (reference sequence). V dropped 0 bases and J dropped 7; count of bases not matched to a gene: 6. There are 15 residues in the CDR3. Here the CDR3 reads CASSLEQGAGNEQFF. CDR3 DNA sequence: TGTGCCAGCAGCTTGGAGCAGGGGGCGGGTAATGAGCAGTTCTTC.

The CDR3 here is CASSSLSGSISPLHF. The CDR3 DNA reads TGTGCCAGCAGTTCGTTATCTGGGTCTATCTCACCCCTCCACTTT. The gene calls are TRBV27 and TRBJ1-6; the D is unclear. The germline V gene has CDR1 MNHEY and CDR2 SMNVEV (reference sequence). The germline V and J ends were trimmed by 4 bases and 10 bases, with 17 bases remaining between them. This CDR3 is built from 15 residues.

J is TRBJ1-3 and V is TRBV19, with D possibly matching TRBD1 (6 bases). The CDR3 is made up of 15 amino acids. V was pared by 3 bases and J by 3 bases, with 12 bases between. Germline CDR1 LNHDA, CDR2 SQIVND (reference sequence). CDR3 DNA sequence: TGTGCCAGTAGTATTCCGAGGACAGATGGAAACACCATATATTTT. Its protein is CASSIPRTDGNTIYF.

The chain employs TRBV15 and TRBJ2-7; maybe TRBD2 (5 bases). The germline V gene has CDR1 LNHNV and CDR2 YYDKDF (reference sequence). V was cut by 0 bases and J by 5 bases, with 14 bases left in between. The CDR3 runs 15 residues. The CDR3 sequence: CATSRDGLDPHEQYF. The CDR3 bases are TGTGCCACCAGCAGAGATGGACTCGATCCCCACGAGCAGTACTTC.

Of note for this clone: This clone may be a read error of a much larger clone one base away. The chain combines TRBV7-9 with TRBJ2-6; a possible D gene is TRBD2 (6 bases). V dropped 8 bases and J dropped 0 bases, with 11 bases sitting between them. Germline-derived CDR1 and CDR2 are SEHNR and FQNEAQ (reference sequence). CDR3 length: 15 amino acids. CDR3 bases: TGTGCCAGCGGACCCGGGGGCTCTGGGGCCAACGTCCTGACTTTC. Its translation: CASGPGGSGANVLTF.

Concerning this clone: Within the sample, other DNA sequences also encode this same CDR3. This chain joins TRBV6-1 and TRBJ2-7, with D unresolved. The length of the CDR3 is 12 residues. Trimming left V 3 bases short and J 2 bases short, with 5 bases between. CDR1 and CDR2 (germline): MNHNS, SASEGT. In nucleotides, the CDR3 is TGTGCCAGCAGTGACCAGACCTACGAGCAGTACTTC. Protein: CASSDQTYEQYF.

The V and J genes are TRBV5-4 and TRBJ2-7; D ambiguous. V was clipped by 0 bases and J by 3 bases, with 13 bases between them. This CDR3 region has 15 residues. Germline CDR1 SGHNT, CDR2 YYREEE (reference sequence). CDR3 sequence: CASSLDIAQVYEQYF. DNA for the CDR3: TGTGCCAGCAGCTTGGACATCGCTCAGGTCTACGAGCAGTACTTC.

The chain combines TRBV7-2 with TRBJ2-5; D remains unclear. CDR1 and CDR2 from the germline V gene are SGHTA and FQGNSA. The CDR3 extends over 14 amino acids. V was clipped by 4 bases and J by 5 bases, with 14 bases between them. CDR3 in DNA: TGTGCCAGCAGCTCCAGGTCCCAGAAGGAGACCCAGTACTTC. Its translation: CASSSRSQKETQYF. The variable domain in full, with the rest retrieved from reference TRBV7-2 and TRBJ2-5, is GAGVSQSPSNKVTEKGKDVELRCDPISGHTALYWYRQSLGQGLEFLIYFQGNSAPDKSGLPSDRFSAERTGGSVSTLTIQRTQQEDSAVYLCASSSRSQKETQYFGPGTRLLVL.

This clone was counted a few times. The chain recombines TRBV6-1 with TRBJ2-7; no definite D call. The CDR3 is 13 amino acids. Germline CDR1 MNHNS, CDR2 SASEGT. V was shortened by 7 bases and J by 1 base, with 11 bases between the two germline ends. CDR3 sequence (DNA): TGTGCCAGCAAGGGATGGTCGTCCTACGAGCAGTACTTC. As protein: CASKGWSSYEQYF.

CDR3 loop: CASSVDGYNEQFF. The CDR3 region has the DNA TGTGCCAGCAGCGTTGACGGTTACAATGAGCAGTTCTTC. The gene calls are TRBV9 and TRBJ2-1; D gene ambiguous. With 2 bases removed from V and 4 bases from J, the gap between germline ends came to 7 bases. The CDR3 covers 13 residues. From germline, CDR1 is SGDLS and CDR2 YYNGEE.

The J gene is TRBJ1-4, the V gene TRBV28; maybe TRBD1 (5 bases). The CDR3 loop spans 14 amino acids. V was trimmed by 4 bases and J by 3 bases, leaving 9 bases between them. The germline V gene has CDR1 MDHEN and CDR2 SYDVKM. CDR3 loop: CASSSGGANEKLFF. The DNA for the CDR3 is TGTGCCAGCAGTTCGGGGGGGGCTAATGAAAAACTGTTTTTT.

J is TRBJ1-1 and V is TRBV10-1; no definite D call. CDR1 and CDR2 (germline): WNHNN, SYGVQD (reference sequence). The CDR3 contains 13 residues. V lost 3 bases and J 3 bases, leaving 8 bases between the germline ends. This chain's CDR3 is CASSDMRDTEAFF. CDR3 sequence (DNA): TGCGCCAGCAGTGATATGAGGGACACTGAAGCTTTCTTT.

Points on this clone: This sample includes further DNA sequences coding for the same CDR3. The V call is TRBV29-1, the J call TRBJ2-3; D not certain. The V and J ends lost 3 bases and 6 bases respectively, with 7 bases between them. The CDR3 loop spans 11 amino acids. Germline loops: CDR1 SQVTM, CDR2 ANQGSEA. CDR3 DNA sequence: TGCAGCGTTGAGCCCGGGGATACGCAGTATTTT. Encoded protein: CSVEPGDTQYF.

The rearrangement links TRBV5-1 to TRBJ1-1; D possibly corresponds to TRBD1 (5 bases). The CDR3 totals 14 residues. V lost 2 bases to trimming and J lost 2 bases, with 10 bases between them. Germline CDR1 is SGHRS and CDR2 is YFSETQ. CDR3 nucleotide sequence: TGCGCCAGCAGCTTCGGTACAGGAAACACTGAAGCTTTCTTT. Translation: CASSFGTGNTEAFF. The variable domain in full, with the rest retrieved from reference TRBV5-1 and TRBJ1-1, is KAGVTQTPRYLIKTRGQQVTLSCSPISGHRSVSWYQQTPGQGLQFLFEYFSETQRNKGNFPGRFSGRQFSNSRSEMNVSTLELGDSALYLCASSFGTGNTEAFFGQGTRLTVV.

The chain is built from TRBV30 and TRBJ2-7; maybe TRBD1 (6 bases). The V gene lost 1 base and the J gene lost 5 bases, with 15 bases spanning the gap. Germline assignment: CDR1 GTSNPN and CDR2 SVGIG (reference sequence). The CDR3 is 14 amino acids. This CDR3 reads CAWSAGKTGNEQYF. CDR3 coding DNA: TGTGCCTGGAGTGCGGGAAAGACAGGTAACGAGCAGTACTTC.

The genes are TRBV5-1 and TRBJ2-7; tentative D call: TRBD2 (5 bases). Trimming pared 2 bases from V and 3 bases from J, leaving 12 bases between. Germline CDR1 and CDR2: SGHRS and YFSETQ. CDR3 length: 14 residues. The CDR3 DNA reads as TGCGCCAGCAGCTTTATCCCGGGAAACTACGAGCAGTACTTC. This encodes CASSFIPGNYEQYF.

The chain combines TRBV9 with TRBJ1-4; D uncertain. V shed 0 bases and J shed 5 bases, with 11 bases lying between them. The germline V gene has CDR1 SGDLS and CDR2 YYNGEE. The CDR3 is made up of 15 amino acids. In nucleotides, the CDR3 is TGTGCCAGCAGCGTAGGCCGCTTTCTAAATGAAAAACTGTTTTTT. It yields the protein CASSVGRFLNEKLFF.

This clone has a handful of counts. CDR3 bases: TGTGCCAGCAGCGGGGGACAGGTTAGCAATCAGCCCCAGCATTTT. Its protein is CASSGGQVSNQPQHF. V usage is TRBV9 and J usage is TRBJ1-5, with 8 nucleotides matching TRBD1. V trimming: 3 bases; J trimming: 0 bases; junction bases outside the gene matches: 2. The CDR3 runs 15 residues. The germline CDR1 and CDR2 sequences are SGDLS and YYNGEE. Full variable domain (rest looked up from reference TRBV9 and TRBJ1-5): DSGVTQTPKHLITATGQRVTLRCSPRSGDLSVYWYQQSLDQGLQFLIQYYNGEERAKGNILERFSAQQFPDLHSELNLSSLELGDSALYFCASSGGQVSNQPQHFGDGTRLSIL.